These T cell receptor beta chains were read from a single sample in a study of neurological immune-mediated disorders. TCRdb reanalysed the 5' RACE reads using MiXCR and keeps one entry per CDR3 protein. Of tens of thousands of distinct CDR3 sequences in the sample, approximately 9.2% were seen once. The specimen sequenced was PBMCs. The receptors originated from a woman in her thirties or forties in good health. CDR3s include the opening cysteine and the closing phenylalanine or tryptophan. Each record gives: J gene, V gene, CDR3 protein.

>TRBJ2-7|TRBV5-1
CASSLESGRGSYEQYF
>TRBJ2-1|TRBV7-3
CASSLSGATYNEQFF
>TRBJ2-7|TRBV20-1
CSARGGGGELYEQYF
>TRBJ1-2|TRBV12-3/TRBV12-4
CATWTGAPVNYGYTF
>TRBJ2-7|TRBV6-5
CASSGGTSGRIRFREQYF
>TRBJ2-7|TRBV20-1
CSAGTSGSYEQYF
>TRBJ2-1|TRBV12-3/TRBV12-4
CASTAGQGAYNEQFF
>TRBJ2-1|TRBV7-2
CASRGLAGGPPSYNEQFF
>TRBJ2-1|TRBV5-1
CASSSGTSGWDEQFF
>TRBJ2-3|TRBV29-1
CGVRTSRGTDTQYF
>TRBJ1-1|TRBV18
CASSPVTNTEAFF
>TRBJ1-1|TRBV5-1
CASRVGNTEAFF
>TRBJ2-7|TRBV27
CASSSSQGLTYEQYF
>TRBJ2-2|TRBV20-1
CSARALGGANTGELFF
>TRBJ2-7|TRBV5-1
CASSLANDEQYF
>TRBJ2-3|TRBV7-9
CASIPLSWAPLRSTDTQYF
>TRBJ2-1|TRBV7-3
CASSPRNSNEQFF
>TRBJ1-2|TRBV7-2
CASSQNDMAVGYTF
>TRBJ1-5|TRBV20-1
CSAIPGPPSYSNQPQHF
>TRBJ2-3|TRBV20-1
CSAGYLLGGGTGATDTQYF
>TRBJ1-1|TRBV7-2
CASSGGRDGRAEAFF
>TRBJ2-7|TRBV6-5
CASRRSSGRAYEQYF
>TRBJ2-3|TRBV20-1
CSASLAGEKFTDTQYF
>TRBJ1-1|TRBV27
CASRRQGNTEAFF
>TRBJ1-5|TRBV4-1
CASSQEELNQPQHF
>TRBJ2-7|TRBV11-2
CASSSVGQFGEQYF
>TRBJ2-3|TRBV6-6
CASSYFTPGQTQMNTDTQYF
>TRBJ2-1|TRBV23-1
CASTTSGQGRYNEQFF
>TRBJ1-5|TRBV7-2
CASSLRMDQPQHF
>TRBJ1-1|TRBV29-1
CSVVGQGISEAFF
>TRBJ1-2|TRBV12-3/TRBV12-4
CASSLQGVVGYTF
>TRBJ2-7|TRBV2
CASTSEGDEQYF
>TRBJ1-4|TRBV12-3/TRBV12-4
CASSFINEKLFF
>TRBJ1-1|TRBV7-6
CASSLAQTGGTEAFF
>TRBJ2-3|TRBV12-3/TRBV12-4
CASSPAGTAIKDTQYF
>TRBJ1-2|TRBV4-3
CASSQQNYGYTF
>TRBJ2-7|TRBV7-2
CASRAGVGEQYF
>TRBJ2-1|TRBV20-1
CSASRLAGSPPSYNEQFF
>TRBJ2-1|TRBV9
CASSVESGRYNEQFF
>TRBJ1-2|TRBV6-2/TRBV6-3
CASSIAGRDGYTF
>TRBJ1-2|TRBV5-1
CASSMDRLFYGYTF
>TRBJ1-5|TRBV6-6
CASTPRGQPQHF
>TRBJ2-1|TRBV5-6
CASSLERFGNEQFF
>TRBJ1-1|TRBV27
CASSYRQYTEAFF
>TRBJ2-4|TRBV20-1
CSALAPPLAKNIQYF
>TRBJ1-5|TRBV7-2
CASSGGIERGNQPQHF
>TRBJ1-3|TRBV5-1
CASSLGAQPGNTIYF